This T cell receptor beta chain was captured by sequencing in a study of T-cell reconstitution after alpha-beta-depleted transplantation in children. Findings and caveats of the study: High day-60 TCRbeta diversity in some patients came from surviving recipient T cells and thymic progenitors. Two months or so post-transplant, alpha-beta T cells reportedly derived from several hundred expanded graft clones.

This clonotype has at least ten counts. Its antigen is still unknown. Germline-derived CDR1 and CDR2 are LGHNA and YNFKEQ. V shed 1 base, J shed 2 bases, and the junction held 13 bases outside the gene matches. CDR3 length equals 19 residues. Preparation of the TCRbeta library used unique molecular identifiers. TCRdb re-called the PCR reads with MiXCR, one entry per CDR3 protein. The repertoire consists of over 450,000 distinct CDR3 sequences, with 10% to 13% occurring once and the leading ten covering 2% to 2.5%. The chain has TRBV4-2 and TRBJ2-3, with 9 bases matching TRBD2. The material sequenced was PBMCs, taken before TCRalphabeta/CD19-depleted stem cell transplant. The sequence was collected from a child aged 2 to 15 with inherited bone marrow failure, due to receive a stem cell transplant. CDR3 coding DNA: TGTGCCAGCAGCCAAGGTTTACTAGTAGCGGGAGACTACACAGATACGCAGTATTTT. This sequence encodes CASSQGLLVAGDYTDTQYF.